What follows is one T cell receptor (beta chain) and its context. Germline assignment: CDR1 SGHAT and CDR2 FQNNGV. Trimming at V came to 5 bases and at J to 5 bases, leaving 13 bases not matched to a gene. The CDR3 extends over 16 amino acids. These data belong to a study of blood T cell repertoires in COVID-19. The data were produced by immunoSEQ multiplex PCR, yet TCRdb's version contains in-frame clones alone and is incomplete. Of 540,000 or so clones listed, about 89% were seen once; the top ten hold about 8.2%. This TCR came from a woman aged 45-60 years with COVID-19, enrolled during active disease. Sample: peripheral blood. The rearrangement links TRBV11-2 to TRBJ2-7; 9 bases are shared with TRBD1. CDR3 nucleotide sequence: TGTGCCAGCAGCACCATAGGGACAGGGTACCTTAACGAGCAGTACTTC. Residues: CASSTIGTGYLNEQYF.